The 31 T cell receptor beta chains given below trace back to one sample, sequenced in a study of cytomegalovirus exposure and HLA in healthy donors. Amplification used 60 Vbeta primers and 13 Jbeta primers. TCRdb keeps only in-frame clones here, not all; method: immunoSEQ multiplex PCR. Found here are 180,000 or so clones, around four fifths of them singletons; the top ten hold 1.5% to 2%. Material for sequencing was PBMCs. The receptor set was obtained from a woman younger than 45 in good health and CMV-seronegative.

CDR3 protein: CASSRAGGQETQYF. As DNA, the CDR3 is TGTGCCAGCTCACGAGCAGGGGGACAAGAGACCCAGTACTTC. The V and J genes are TRBV18 and TRBJ2-5; TRBD1 aligns across 7 bases. This CDR3 comprises 14 residues. CDR1 is KGHSH and CDR2 is LQKENI in the germline V gene. The V and J ends lost 4 bases and 2 bases, in that order; junction bases with no gene match: 4.

This clone was observed a few times. The rearrangement uses TRBV6-4 and TRBJ2-1; a weak D match, TRBD1 (6 bases). Trimming removed 0 bases from V and 6 bases from J, with 9 bases in between. CDR1 is MRHNA and CDR2 is SNTAGT in the germline V gene. The CDR3 runs 14 residues. The CDR3: CASSDSPGANEQFF. CDR3 DNA sequence: TGTGCCAGCAGTGACTCCCCAGGGGCCAATGAGCAGTTCTTC.

J is TRBJ1-1 and V is TRBV9; no clear D gene. The length of the CDR3 is 15 residues. The germline CDR1 and CDR2 sequences are SGDLS and YYNGEE. With 0 bases removed from V and 2 bases from J, the gap between germline ends came to 11 bases. In nucleotides, the CDR3 is TGTGCCAGCAGCGTAGTCGGGAGACTTAACACTGAAGCTTTCTTT. It encodes CASSVVGRLNTEAFF.

The rearrangement links TRBV30 to TRBJ2-7, with D perhaps TRBD2 (5 bases). Trimming stripped 3 bases from V and 0 bases from J, with 6 bases between. Germline V gene lookup returns CDR1 GTSNPN and CDR2 SVGIG (reference sequence). The CDR3 spans 12 residues. CDR3: CAWRGSSYEQYF. The CDR3 DNA sequence: TGTGCCTGGAGGGGGAGCTCCTACGAGCAGTACTTC.

The genes are TRBV19 and TRBJ2-7; 10 bases match TRBD2. The ends lost 9 bases at V and 3 bases at J; junction bases unmatched: 8. CDR1 is LNHDA, CDR2 SQIVND, per germline (reference sequence). CDR3 length: 14 residues. The CDR3 sequence is CASGKAGGFYEQYF. For the CDR3, the DNA is TGTGCCAGCGGCAAAGCGGGAGGGTTCTACGAGCAGTACTTC.

V usage is TRBV6-1 and J usage is TRBJ1-1, with TRBD1 matching 8 bases. This CDR3 spans 15 amino acids. Germline assignment: CDR1 MNHNS and CDR2 SASEGT. V trimming: 2 bases; J trimming: 4 bases; junction bases outside the gene matches: 6. CDR3 loop: CASSEPGQGGTEAFF. The CDR3 DNA is TGTGCCAGCAGTGAACCCGGACAGGGTGGCACTGAAGCTTTCTTT.

The rearrangement uses TRBV12-5 and TRBJ2-7; tentatively, D is TRBD1 (6 bases). The CDR3 is made up of 13 amino acids. Between the trimmed V and J ends, which lost 5 bases and 4 bases, there was a span of 12 bases. Looked up from germline, CDR1 is LGHNT and CDR2 is FRNRAP. For the CDR3, the DNA is TGTGCTAGTGGTACGTGGCAGGGGTACGAGCAGTACTTC. It yields the protein CASGTWQGYEQYF.

The chain uses TRBV6-5 and TRBJ1-2; 9 bases line up with TRBD1. The CDR3 consists of 13 residues. The germline V gene encodes CDR1 MNHEY and CDR2 SVGAGI. V lost 2 bases to trimming and J lost 12 bases; unmatched junction nucleotides: 7. The CDR3: CASSYGTGSRNTF. The CDR3 DNA reads as TGTGCCAGCAGTTACGGGACAGGGAGTAGAAACACCTTC.

This clone was picked up one time. The V gene is TRBV7-9, the J gene TRBJ2-5, with 8 bases aligning to TRBD1. The germline V gene has CDR1 SEHNR and CDR2 FQNEAQ (reference sequence). This CDR3 has 14 residues. Unmatched junction bases numbered 4, after V lost 7 bases and J lost 0 bases. CDR3 sequence: CASTGQGHQETQYF. The CDR3, as DNA: TGTGCCAGCACAGGACAGGGTCACCAAGAGACCCAGTACTTC.

The chain combines TRBV10-2 with TRBJ1-2; 9 nucleotides agree with TRBD1. In germline, CDR1 is WSHSY, CDR2 SAAADI. There are 15 residues in the CDR3. V shed 4 bases and J 7 bases; nucleotides not matched to a gene: 10. Written as DNA, the CDR3 is TGCGCCAGCAGTGGCTCCCTAACAGGGGGCGGTGGCTACACCTTC. Its protein is CASSGSLTGGGGYTF.

This sequence joins TRBV2 and TRBJ1-1, with D perhaps TRBD1 (5 bases). Germline CDR1 is SNHLY and CDR2 is FYNNEI. Trimming removed 5 bases at V and 2 bases at J, with 12 bases between. The CDR3 totals 14 residues. CDR3 region: CASSSRTYNTEAFF. The CDR3 nucleotides read TGTGCCAGCAGTTCCCGGACATATAACACTGAAGCTTTCTTT.

Points on this clone: One end of the junction fails to match germline, which may point to a read error. This chain uses TRBV30 with TRBJ2-2; a weak D match, TRBD1 (5 bases). This CDR3 comprises 15 residues. Germline CDR1 is GTSNPN and CDR2 is SVGIG (reference sequence). The CDR3 DNA is TGCGCCGGTTTAAGGGGCGTCACGAACACCGGGGAGCTGTTTTTT. Translated, it gives CAGLRGVTNTGELFF.

The gene calls are TRBV4-1 and TRBJ1-1; 10 bases line up with TRBD1. This CDR3 is 18 amino acids long. Germline-derived CDR1 and CDR2 are MGHRA and YSYEKL. V was clipped by 2 bases and J by 3 bases; unmatched bases: 12. CDR3 sequence (DNA): TGCGCCAGCAGCCAAAGGAAAGGACAGGGGGGAAGGGACACTGAAGCTTTCTTT. It yields the protein CASSQRKGQGGRDTEAFF.

The chain couples TRBV6-1 to TRBJ2-7; 12 bases line up with TRBD2. This CDR3 spans 16 amino acids. CDR1 is MNHNS and CDR2 is SASEGT in the germline V gene. The trim removed 4 bases at V and 0 bases at J, leaving 4 bases unmatched. The chain's CDR3 is CASSATSGGLSYEQYF. CDR3 DNA sequence: TGTGCCAGCAGTGCCACTAGCGGGGGGCTCTCCTACGAGCAGTACTTC.

This clone was found once. This chain uses TRBV2 with TRBJ2-7, with D unresolved. Germline CDR1 is SNHLY and CDR2 is FYNNEI. The CDR3 totals 14 residues. CDR3 DNA sequence: TGTGCGTCCGCAACTGACTGGTCTTCGTACGAGCAGTACTTC. This gives the protein CASATDWSSYEQYF.

The chain couples TRBV5-1 to TRBJ2-1; D gene ambiguous. The CDR3 covers 14 residues. From germline, CDR1 is SGHRS and CDR2 YFSETQ. Trimming stripped 4 bases from V and 6 bases from J, with 14 bases between. CDR3 residues: CASSPLERFNEQFF. CDR3 DNA sequence: TGCGCCAGCAGCCCGCTAGAAAGGTTCAATGAGCAGTTCTTC.

The chain uses TRBV2 and TRBJ1-6, with D tentatively TRBD1 (5 bases). The CDR3 spans 14 residues. Germline loops: CDR1 SNHLY, CDR2 FYNNEI. Trimming took off 7 bases at V and 8 bases at J, with 15 bases between the two ends. CDR3 loop: CASKRVGGDSPLHF. The CDR3 DNA reads TGTGCCAGCAAACGAGTCGGGGGTGATTCACCCCTCCACTTT.

V gene TRBV2 combines with J gene TRBJ2-5, with 9 positions matching TRBD2. J was trimmed by 1 base and V by 0 bases; bases with no gene match: 6. Germline V gene lookup returns CDR1 SNHLY and CDR2 FYNNEI. This CDR3 is 17 amino acids long. As DNA, the CDR3 is TGTGCCAGCAGTGAAGCAGGGCTAGCGGGGATCCAAGAGACCCAGTACTTC. As protein: CASSEAGLAGIQETQYF.

The chain uses TRBV7-7 and TRBJ2-3; 13 bases are a match to TRBD2. CDR3 size: 18 residues. Looked up from germline, CDR1 is SSHAT and CDR2 is FNYEAQ (reference sequence). J gave up 2 bases and V 4 bases, and 9 bases lay outside the gene matches. The CDR3 coding sequence is TGTGCCAGCAGCTCCCTACTAGCGGGGGGGCCTAACACAGATACGCAGTATTTT. Protein sequence: CASSSLLAGGPNTDTQYF.

This clone showed up just once. The CDR3 is CASSESGQGWPQHF. For the CDR3, the DNA is TGTGCCAGCAGCGAATCCGGACAGGGATGGCCCCAGCATTTT. The chain combines TRBV9 with TRBJ1-5, with 8 bases lining up with TRBD1. With 3 bases clipped from V and 9 bases from J, the junction kept 8 bases outside the gene matches. The CDR3 loop spans 14 amino acids. The germline V gene encodes CDR1 SGDLS and CDR2 YYNGEE.

The chain couples TRBV29-1 to TRBJ1-1; no firm D call. In germline, CDR1 is SQVTM, CDR2 ANQGSEA. This CDR3 has 14 residues. The ends were cut back, 5 bases at V and 0 bases at J, with 13 bases in the middle. In DNA, the CDR3 is TGCAGCGTTACTATACTGCATATGAACACTGAAGCTTTCTTT. This gives the protein CSVTILHMNTEAFF.

The rearrangement joins TRBV27 to TRBJ1-2, with a weak D call TRBD1 (5 bases). The V gene's germline CDR1 is MNHEY and CDR2 SMNVEV (reference sequence). This CDR3 has 15 residues. The V gene lost 0 bases and the J gene lost 7 bases, with 15 bases spanning the gap. CDR3 coding DNA: TGTGCCAGCAGTTTATCGATAGACAGATCCTCTGGCTACACCTTC. It yields the protein CASSLSIDRSSGYTF.

V gene TRBV7-6 combines with J gene TRBJ2-1; no definite D call. The V gene lost 5 bases and the J gene lost 4 bases, with 6 bases spanning the gap. The CDR3 totals 12 residues. Germline loops: CDR1 SGHVS, CDR2 FNYEAQ. CDR3 amino acids: CASSRSYNEQFF. CDR3 nucleotides: TGTGCCAGCAGCCGGTCATACAATGAGCAGTTCTTC.

The genes are TRBV5-1 and TRBJ2-2; TRBD2 is a possible D gene (6 bases). Looked up from germline, CDR1 is SGHRS and CDR2 is YFSETQ. This CDR3 contains 15 residues. V was clipped by 0 bases and J by 4 bases, with 10 bases between them. CDR3 protein: CASSLGARGTGELFF. The CDR3 nucleotides read TGCGCCAGCAGCTTGGGGGCGCGGGGCACCGGGGAGCTGTTTTTT. Based on the CDR3 plus reference TRBV5-1 and TRBJ2-2, the full variable domain is KAGVTQTPRYLIKTRGQQVTLSCSPISGHRSVSWYQQTPGQGLQFLFEYFSETQRNKGNFPGRFSGRQFSNSRSEMNVSTLELGDSALYLCASSLGARGTGELFFGEGSRLTVL.

The rearrangement joins TRBV9 to TRBJ2-7, with D hard to call. The CDR3 runs to 15 residues. V shed 0 bases and J shed 0 bases, with 10 bases lying between them. The V gene's germline CDR1 is SGDLS and CDR2 YYNGEE. The CDR3 coding sequence is TGTGCCAGCAGCGTAGGAGGCGAGATCTCCTACGAGCAGTACTTC. The encoded protein is CASSVGGEISYEQYF.

The chain links TRBV6-5 to TRBJ1-2; unclear D gene. There are 13 residues in the CDR3. V was shortened by 7 bases and J by 2 bases, with 11 bases between the two germline ends. Germline loops: CDR1 MNHEY, CDR2 SVGAGI. The CDR3 sequence is CASTQTPNYGYTF. Written as DNA, the CDR3 is TGTGCCAGCACACAGACACCAAACTATGGCTACACCTTC.

The V call is TRBV5-4, the J call TRBJ1-1, with D perhaps matching TRBD1 (5 bases). This CDR3 is 14 amino acids long. Germline V gene data show CDR1 as SGHNT and CDR2 as YYREEE (reference sequence). V was cut by 10 bases and J by 2 bases, with 18 bases left in between. The chain's CDR3 is CAYQLQGGNTEAFF. CDR3 nucleotides: TGTGCCTACCAACTCCAGGGAGGAAACACTGAAGCTTTCTTT.

The chain recombines TRBV2 with TRBJ2-7; possible D gene TRBD2, 5 bases. The CDR3 spans 14 residues. In germline, CDR1 is SNHLY, CDR2 FYNNEI. V was shortened by 6 bases and J by 2 bases, with 14 bases between the two germline ends. CDR3 DNA: TGTGCCAGCAGGTTTGCGGGCAGAACCTACGAGCAGTACTTC. Its translation: CASRFAGRTYEQYF.

The CDR3 protein is CASSARTGLQRAFF. DNA for the CDR3: TGTGCCAGTAGTGCTCGGACAGGCCTCCAGAGGGCTTTCTTT. V is TRBV19 and J is TRBJ1-1, with 7 bases aligning to TRBD1. With 5 bases clipped from V and 11 bases from J, the junction kept 14 bases outside the gene matches. The CDR3 length is 14 residues. CDR1 and CDR2 (germline): LNHDA, SQIVND (reference sequence).

J is TRBJ2-3 and V is TRBV30; 8 bases match TRBD2. The CDR3 spans 15 residues. V dropped 1 base and J dropped 3; count of bases not matched to a gene: 6. The germline gives CDR1 GTSNPN, CDR2 SVGIG (reference sequence). The CDR3 spells CAWSAGGGGTDTQYF. As DNA, the CDR3 is TGTGCCTGGAGTGCGGGAGGGGGAGGGACAGATACGCAGTATTTT.

This clone was observed a handful of times. The V gene is TRBV5-6, the J gene TRBJ1-2; possibly TRBD1 for D (6 bases). The germline CDR1 and CDR2 sequences are SGHDT and YYEEEE. The CDR3 covers 15 residues. Trimming removed 0 bases at V and 4 bases at J, with 13 bases between. The CDR3, as DNA: TGTGCCAGCAGCTTGGGAGGTCGACAGGCCTATGGCTACACCTTC. Translation: CASSLGGRQAYGYTF.